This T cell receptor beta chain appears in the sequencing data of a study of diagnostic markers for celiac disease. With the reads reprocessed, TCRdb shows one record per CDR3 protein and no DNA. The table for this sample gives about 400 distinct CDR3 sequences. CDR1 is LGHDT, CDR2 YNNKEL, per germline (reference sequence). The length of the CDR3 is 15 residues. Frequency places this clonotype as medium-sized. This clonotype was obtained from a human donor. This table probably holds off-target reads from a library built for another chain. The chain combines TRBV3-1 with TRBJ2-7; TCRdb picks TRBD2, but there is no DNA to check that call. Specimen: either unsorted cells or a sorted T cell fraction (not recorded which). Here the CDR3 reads CASSVSGRSSYEQYF.